This T cell receptor (beta chain) was profiled in a study of shared clonotypes between healthy human individuals. CD45RO-negative CD8 cells positively selected for CCR7 made up the naive population, which excluded terminally differentiated effector memory CD45RA+ cells. The CDR3 is 15 amino acids. V shed 5 bases and J 4 bases; nucleotides not matched to a gene: 5. Germline assignment: CDR1 MNHNS and CDR2 SASEGT. Generated by immunoSEQ multiplex PCR, the TCRdb table keeps only in-frame clones and is missing some. The sample shows some 800,000 clones, around 92% of them seen only once. The TCR comes from a man aged 25-45 years in good health. The material sequenced was naive CD8+ T cells sorted from blood. The chain is built from TRBV6-1 and TRBJ2-1, with 10 positions matching TRBD1. The CDR3 protein is CASSSRTGGYNEQFF. The CDR3 DNA sequence: TGTGCCAGCAGTTCCCGGACAGGGGGGTACAATGAGCAGTTCTTC.